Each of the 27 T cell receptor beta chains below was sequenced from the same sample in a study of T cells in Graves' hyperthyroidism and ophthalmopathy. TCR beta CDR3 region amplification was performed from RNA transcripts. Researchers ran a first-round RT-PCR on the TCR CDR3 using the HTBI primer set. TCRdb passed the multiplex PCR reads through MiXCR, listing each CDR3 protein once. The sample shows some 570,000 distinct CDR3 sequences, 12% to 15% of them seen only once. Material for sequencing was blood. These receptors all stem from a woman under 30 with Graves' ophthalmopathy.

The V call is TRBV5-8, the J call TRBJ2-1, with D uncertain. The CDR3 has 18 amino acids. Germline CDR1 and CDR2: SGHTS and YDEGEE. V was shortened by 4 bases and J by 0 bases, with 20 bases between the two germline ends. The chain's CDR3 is CASSHQRLQVSSYNEQFF. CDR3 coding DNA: TGTGCCAGCAGCCACCAACGACTTCAGGTTAGCTCCTACAATGAGCAGTTCTTC.

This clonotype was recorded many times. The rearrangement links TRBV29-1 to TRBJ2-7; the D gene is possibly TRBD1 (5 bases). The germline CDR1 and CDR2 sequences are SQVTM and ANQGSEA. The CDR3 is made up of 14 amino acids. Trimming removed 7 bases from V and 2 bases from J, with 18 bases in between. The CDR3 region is CSAAGAGNPYEQYF. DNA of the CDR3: TGCAGCGCTGCCGGCGCAGGGAACCCCTACGAGCAGTACTTC.

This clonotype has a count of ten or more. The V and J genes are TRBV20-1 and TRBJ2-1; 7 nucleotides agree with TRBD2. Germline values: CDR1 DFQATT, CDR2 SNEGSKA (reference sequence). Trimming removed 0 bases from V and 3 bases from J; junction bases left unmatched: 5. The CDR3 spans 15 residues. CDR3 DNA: TGCAGTGCTAGAGATTGGCGGGGGAACTACAATGAGCAGTTCTTC. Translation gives CSARDWRGNYNEQFF.

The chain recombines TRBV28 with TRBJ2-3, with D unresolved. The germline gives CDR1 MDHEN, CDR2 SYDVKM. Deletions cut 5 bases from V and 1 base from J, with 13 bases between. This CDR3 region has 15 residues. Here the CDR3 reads CASSARTEGTDTQYF. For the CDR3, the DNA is TGTGCCAGCAGTGCCCGCACAGAGGGCACAGATACGCAGTATTTT.

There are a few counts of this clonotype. Here the CDR3 DNA reads TGCAGCGTTGATCGCACGAACACCGGGGAGCTGTTTTTT. Amino acids: CSVDRTNTGELFF. This chain links TRBV29-1 with TRBJ2-2, with D unresolved. Between the trimmed V and J ends, which lost 3 bases and 0 bases, there was a span of 5 bases. The germline CDR1 and CDR2 sequences are SQVTM and ANQGSEA. This CDR3 is built from 13 residues.

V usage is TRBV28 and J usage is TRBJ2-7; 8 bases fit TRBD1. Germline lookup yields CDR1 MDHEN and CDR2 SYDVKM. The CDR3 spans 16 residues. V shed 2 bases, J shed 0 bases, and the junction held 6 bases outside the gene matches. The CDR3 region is CASSLTTGARSYEQYF. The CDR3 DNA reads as TGTGCCAGCAGTTTAACGACAGGGGCCCGCTCCTACGAGCAGTACTTC.

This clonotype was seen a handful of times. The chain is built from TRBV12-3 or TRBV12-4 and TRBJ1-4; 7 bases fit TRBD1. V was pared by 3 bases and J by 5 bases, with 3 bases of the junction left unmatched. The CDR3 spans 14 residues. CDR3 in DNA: TGTGCCAGCAGTTTCGGACAGGAGAATGAAAAACTGTTTTTT. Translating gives CASSFGQENEKLFF.

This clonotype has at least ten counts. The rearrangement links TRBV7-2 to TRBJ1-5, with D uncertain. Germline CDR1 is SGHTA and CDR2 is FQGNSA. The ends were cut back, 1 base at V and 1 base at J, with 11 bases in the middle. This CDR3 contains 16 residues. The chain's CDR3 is CASSLDWDVSNQPQHF. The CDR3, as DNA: TGTGCCAGCAGCTTAGATTGGGATGTGAGCAATCAGCCCCAGCATTTT.

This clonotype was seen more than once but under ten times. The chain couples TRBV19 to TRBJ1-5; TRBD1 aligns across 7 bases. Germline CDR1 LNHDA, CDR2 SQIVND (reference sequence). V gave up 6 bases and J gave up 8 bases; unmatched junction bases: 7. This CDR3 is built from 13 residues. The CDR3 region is CASRLDREKPQHF. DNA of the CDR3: TGTGCCAGTAGGTTAGACAGGGAAAAGCCCCAGCATTTT.

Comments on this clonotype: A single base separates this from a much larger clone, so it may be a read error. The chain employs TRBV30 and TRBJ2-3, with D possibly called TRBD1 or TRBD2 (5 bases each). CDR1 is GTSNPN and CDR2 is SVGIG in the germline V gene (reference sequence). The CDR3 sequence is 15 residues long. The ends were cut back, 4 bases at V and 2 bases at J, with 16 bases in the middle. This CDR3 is CAWTVPGTNTDTQYF. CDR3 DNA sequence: TGTGCCTGGACTGTTCCAGGGACGAACACAGATACGCAGTATTTT.

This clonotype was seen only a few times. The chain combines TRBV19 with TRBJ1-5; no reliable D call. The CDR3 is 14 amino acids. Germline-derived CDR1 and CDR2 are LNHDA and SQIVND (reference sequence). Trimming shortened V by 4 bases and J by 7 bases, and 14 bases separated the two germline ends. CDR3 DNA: TGTGCCAGTAGTAATGAGGGATTTCGACAGCCCCAGCATTTT. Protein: CASSNEGFRQPQHF. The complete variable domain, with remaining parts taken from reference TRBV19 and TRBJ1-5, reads DGGITQSPKYLFRKEGQNVTLSCEQNLNHDAMYWYRQDPGQGLRLIYYSQIVNDFQKGDIAEGYSVSREKKESFPLTVTSAQKNPTAFYLCASSNEGFRQPQHFGDGTRLSIL.

The CDR3 DNA follows: TGTGCCAGTAGTATAGGGGTGGGGGTAAGAAACATTCAGTACTTC. Amino acid sequence: CASSIGVGVRNIQYF. The genes are TRBV19 and TRBJ2-4, with D possibly being TRBD1 or TRBD2 (5 bases each). V was cut by 1 base and J by 6 bases, with 13 bases left in between. Germline V lookup: CDR1 LNHDA, CDR2 SQIVND (reference sequence). The CDR3 consists of 15 residues.

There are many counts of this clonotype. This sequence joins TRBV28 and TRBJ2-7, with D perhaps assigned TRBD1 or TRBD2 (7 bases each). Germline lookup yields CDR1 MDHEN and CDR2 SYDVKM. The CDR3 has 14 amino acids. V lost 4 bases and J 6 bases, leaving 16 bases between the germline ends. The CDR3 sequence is CASSSKTRGGEQYF. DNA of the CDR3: TGTGCCAGCAGTTCCAAGACCAGGGGGGGCGAGCAGTACTTC.

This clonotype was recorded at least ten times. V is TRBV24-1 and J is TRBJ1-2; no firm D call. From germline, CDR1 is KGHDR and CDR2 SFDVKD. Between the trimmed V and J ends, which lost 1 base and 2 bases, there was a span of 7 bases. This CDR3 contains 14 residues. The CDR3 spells CATSDLRQNYGYTF. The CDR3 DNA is TGTGCCACCAGTGATTTACGGCAGAACTATGGCTACACCTTC.

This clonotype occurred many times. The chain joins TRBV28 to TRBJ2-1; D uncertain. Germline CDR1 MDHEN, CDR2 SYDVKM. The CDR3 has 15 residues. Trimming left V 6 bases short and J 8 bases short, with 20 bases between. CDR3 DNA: TGTGCCAGCAGCCTCACCGGCGTACAGATCGATGAGCAGTTCTTC. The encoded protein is CASSLTGVQIDEQFF.

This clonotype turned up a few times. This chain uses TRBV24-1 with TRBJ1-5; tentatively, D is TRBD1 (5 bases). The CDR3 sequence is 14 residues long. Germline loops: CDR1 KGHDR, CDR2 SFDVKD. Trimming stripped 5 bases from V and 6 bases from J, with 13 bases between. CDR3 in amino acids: CATSAFGGSQPQHF. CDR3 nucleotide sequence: TGTGCCACCAGTGCTTTTGGGGGAAGTCAGCCCCAGCATTTT.

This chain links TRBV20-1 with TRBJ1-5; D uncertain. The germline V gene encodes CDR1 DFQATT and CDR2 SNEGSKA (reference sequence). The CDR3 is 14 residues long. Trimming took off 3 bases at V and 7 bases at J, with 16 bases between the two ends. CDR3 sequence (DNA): TGCAGTGCTAGGTCGAGGAGGGAAGGACAGCCCCAGCATTTT. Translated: CSARSRREGQPQHF.

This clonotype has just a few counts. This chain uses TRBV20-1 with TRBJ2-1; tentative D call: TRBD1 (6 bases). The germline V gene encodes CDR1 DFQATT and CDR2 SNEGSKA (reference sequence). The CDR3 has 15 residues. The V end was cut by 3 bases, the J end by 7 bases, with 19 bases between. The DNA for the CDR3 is TGCAGTGCTAGTAACAGGGTTTTGGGTATAAATGAGCAGTTCTTC. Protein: CSASNRVLGINEQFF.

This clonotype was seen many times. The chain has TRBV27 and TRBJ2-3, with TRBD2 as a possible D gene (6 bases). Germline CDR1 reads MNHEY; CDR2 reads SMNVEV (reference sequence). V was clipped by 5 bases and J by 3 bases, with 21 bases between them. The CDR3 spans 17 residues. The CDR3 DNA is TGTGCCAGCAGTCCTTCGTGGGGGGACCTTGATACAGATACGCAGTATTTT. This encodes CASSPSWGDLDTDTQYF.

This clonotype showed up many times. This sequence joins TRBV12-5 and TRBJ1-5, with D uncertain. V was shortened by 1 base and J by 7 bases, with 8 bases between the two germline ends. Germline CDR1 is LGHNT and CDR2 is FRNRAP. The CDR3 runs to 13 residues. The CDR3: CASGLGPGQPQHF. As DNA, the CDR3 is TGTGCTAGTGGTTTGGGCCCGGGGCAGCCCCAGCATTTT.

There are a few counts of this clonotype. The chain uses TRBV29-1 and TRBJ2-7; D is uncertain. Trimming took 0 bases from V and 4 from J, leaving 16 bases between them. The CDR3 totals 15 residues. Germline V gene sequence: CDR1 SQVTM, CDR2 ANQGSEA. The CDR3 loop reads CSVEESGPRVYEQYF. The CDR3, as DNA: TGCAGCGTTGAAGAATCTGGTCCTAGGGTGTACGAGCAGTACTTC.

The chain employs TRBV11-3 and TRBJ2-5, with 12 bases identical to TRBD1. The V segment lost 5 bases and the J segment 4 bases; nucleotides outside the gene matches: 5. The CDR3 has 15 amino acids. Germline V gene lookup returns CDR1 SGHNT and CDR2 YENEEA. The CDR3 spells CASSPGTGGGETQYF. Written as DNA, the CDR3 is TGTGCCAGCAGCCCGGGGACAGGGGGCGGAGAGACCCAGTACTTC.

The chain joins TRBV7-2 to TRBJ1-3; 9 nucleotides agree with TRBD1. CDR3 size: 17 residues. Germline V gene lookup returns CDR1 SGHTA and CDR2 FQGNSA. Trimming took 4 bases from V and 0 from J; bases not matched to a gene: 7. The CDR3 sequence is CASSSGTGPFSGNTIYF. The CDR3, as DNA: TGTGCCAGCAGCTCAGGGACAGGGCCCTTCTCTGGAAACACCATATATTTT.

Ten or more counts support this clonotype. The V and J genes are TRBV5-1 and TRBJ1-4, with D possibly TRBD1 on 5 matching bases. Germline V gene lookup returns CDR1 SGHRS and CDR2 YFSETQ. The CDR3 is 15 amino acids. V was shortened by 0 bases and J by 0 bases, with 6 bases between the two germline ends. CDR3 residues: CASSLEGATNEKLFF. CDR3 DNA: TGCGCCAGCAGCTTGGAAGGGGCAACTAATGAAAAACTGTTTTTT.

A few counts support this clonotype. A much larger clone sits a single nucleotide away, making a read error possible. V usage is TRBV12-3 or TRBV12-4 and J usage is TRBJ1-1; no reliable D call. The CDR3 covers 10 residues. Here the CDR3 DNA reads TGTGCCGGCAGTTTGGGGAGAGCTTTCTTT. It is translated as CAGSLGRAFF.

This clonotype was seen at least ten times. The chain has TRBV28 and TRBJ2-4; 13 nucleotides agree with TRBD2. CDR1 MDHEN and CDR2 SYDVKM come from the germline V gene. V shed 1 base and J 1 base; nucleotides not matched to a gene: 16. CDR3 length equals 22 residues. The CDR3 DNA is TGTGCCAGCAGTTTATTACCTCTCCGGACTAGCGGGAGCGCCGCTGCCAAAAACATTCAGTACTTC. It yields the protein CASSLLPLRTSGSAAAKNIQYF.

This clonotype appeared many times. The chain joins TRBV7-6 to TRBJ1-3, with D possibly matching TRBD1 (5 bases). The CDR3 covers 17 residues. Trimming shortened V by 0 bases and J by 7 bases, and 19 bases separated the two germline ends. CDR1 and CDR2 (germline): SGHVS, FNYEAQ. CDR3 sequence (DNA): TGTGCCAGCAGCTTAGCCCCAGGGCTCGGTGTGTCGAACACCATATATTTT. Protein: CASSLAPGLGVSNTIYF.